The 5 T cell receptor beta chains listed next were all sequenced from one sample in a study of blood T cell repertoires in COVID-19. Clones were sequenced by immunoSEQ multiplex PCR, and TCRdb holds only the in-frame ones, with some missing. The sample carries about 360,000 clones, 80% to 90% recorded once. The sequenced sample was peripheral blood. The receptor source for this set is a woman aged 55-70 years with COVID-19, enrolled during active disease.

CDR3 DNA sequence: TGTGCCAGCAGTGCCTCGCCGCAGGCTGTTAATGGCTACACCTTC. Amino acids: CASSASPQAVNGYTF. The chain links TRBV6-4 to TRBJ1-2; no reliable D call. Germline values: CDR1 MRHNA, CDR2 SNTAGT. Trimming took 4 bases from V and 6 from J, leaving 18 bases between them. The CDR3 has 15 amino acids.

Points on this clone: A junction boundary mismatches the germline segment, possibly from a read error. The chain combines TRBV6-2 or TRBV6-3 with TRBJ2-1; 9 bases align to TRBD2. Germline values: CDR1 MNHEY, CDR2 SVGEGT. The CDR3 sequence is 17 residues long. The CDR3 DNA reads TGTGCCAGCAGTCTGAATCGGCTAGCGGGGTCCTCCAATGAGCAGTTCTTC. It yields the protein CASSLNRLAGSSNEQFF.

The J gene is TRBJ2-7, the V gene TRBV18; D perhaps matches TRBD2 (7 bases). The V gene's germline CDR1 is KGHSH and CDR2 LQKENI. CDR3 length: 14 residues. CDR3 protein: CASTRGLEEYEQYF. The CDR3 DNA sequence: TGTGCTTCTACGCGGGGGCTTGAAGAGTACGAGCAGTACTTC.

In DNA form, the CDR3 reads TGTGCCAGCAGCCCCCGACCCAGACAGGCCCCGGCCTACAATGAGCAGTTCTTC. Protein product: CASSPRPRQAPAYNEQFF. The chain has TRBV21-1 and TRBJ2-1; TRBD1 is the table's D call and was not checked against the DNA. TRBV21-1 is listed as a pseudogene. The CDR3 is 18 amino acids.

The rearrangement uses TRBV19 and TRBJ1-3, with D uncertain. Germline V gives CDR1 LNHDA, CDR2 SQIVND (reference sequence). The CDR3 has 13 residues. V dropped 6 bases and J dropped 0 bases, with 6 bases sitting between them. CDR3 nucleotides: TGTGCCAGTAGACACCTCTCTGGAAACACCATATATTTT. Translated: CASRHLSGNTIYF.